This entry concerns a single T cell receptor beta chain. Antigen specificity is unknown. It was CD45RO-negative cells, positively selected for CCR7, that made up naive CD8 cells, with terminally differentiated effector memory CD45RA+ cells excluded. Libraries were prepared by immunoSEQ multiplex PCR; TCRdb keeps only in-frame clonotypes and omits some of them. The table lists about 2 million clones, about 95% of them singletons, with under 1.5% in the top ten. The record originates from a study of shared clonotypes between healthy human individuals. Study-wide results and caveats: Naive CD4 clonotype sharing across a few donors was 5% to 6%. Non-shared clonotypes showed lower generation probabilities than clonotypes common to all four donors.

This clonotype was sampled from a man aged 18-30 years in good health. Sequencing was carried out using naive CD8+ T cells sorted from blood.

The CDR3 spells CASRLAGGRPYEQYF. The DNA for the CDR3 is TGCGCCAGCAGACTAGCGGGGGGGCGCCCCTACGAGCAGTACTTC. The chain has TRBV5-1 and TRBJ2-7; 13 positions agree with TRBD2. Germline trimming cut 5 bases from V and 2 bases from J; bases unmatched to any gene: 4. This CDR3 region has 15 residues. CDR1 SGHRS and CDR2 YFSETQ come from the germline V gene.